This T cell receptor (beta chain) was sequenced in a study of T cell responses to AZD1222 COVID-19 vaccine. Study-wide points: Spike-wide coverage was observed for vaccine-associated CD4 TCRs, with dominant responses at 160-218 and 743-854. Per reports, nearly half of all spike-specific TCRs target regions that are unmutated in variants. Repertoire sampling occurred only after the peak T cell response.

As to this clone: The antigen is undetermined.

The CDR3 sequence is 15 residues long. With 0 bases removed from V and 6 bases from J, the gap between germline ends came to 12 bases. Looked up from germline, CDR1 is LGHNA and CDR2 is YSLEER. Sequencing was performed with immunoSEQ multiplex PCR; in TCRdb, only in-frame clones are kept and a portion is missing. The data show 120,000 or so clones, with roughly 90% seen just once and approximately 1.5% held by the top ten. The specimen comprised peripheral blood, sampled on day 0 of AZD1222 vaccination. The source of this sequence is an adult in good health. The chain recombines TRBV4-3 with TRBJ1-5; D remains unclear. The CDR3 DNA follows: TGCGCCAGCAGCCAAGATAACTGGGCTGGTCAGCCCCAGCATTTT. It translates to CASSQDNWAGQPQHF.